This TCR beta chain was profiled in a study of tissue T cells after allogeneic stem cell transplantation. Broader study findings: In patients and mice, blood and spleen missed much of tissue repertoire. Limitations included a small, clinically heterogeneous cohort and limited sampling depth. Anatomically similar tissues had similar TCR repertoires within each patient.

As to time point: mouse harvest day 14 after allogeneic transplant. Each mouse received 10^7 T-cell-depleted marrow cells plus 10^6 splenic CD5+ T cells by tail vein. B6 (H2b) cells into BALB/c (H2d) mice; tissues taken at day 7 or 14. The table came from immunoSEQ multiplex PCR; TCRdb's copy has only in-frame clones and leaves some out. Among roughly 5,000 clones listed, around 32% were seen once. This clone was counted a few times. Its target is unknown. Any gene name here is a mouse gene name. Sequencing was carried out using skin. This TCR was sampled from a female BALB/c mouse given C57BL/6 T cells with graft-versus-host disease after an allogeneic hematopoietic cell transplant.

Partial CDR3 DNA: TGTGCCAGCAGTCTGGGGGGGGTTCAAAACACCTTGTAC. It codes for CASSLGGVQNTLY. From start to end, the CDR3 is CASSLGGVQNTLYF. The chain couples TRBV26 to TRBJ2-4; 7 bases align to TRBD2. The CDR3 end is not reached by the read, which stops 1 residue before it; the germline J gene fills it in. There are 14 residues in the CDR3. Germline CDR1 is KGHPV and CDR2 is FQNQEV (reference sequence). V shed 2 bases and J 2 bases; nucleotides not matched to a gene: 1.